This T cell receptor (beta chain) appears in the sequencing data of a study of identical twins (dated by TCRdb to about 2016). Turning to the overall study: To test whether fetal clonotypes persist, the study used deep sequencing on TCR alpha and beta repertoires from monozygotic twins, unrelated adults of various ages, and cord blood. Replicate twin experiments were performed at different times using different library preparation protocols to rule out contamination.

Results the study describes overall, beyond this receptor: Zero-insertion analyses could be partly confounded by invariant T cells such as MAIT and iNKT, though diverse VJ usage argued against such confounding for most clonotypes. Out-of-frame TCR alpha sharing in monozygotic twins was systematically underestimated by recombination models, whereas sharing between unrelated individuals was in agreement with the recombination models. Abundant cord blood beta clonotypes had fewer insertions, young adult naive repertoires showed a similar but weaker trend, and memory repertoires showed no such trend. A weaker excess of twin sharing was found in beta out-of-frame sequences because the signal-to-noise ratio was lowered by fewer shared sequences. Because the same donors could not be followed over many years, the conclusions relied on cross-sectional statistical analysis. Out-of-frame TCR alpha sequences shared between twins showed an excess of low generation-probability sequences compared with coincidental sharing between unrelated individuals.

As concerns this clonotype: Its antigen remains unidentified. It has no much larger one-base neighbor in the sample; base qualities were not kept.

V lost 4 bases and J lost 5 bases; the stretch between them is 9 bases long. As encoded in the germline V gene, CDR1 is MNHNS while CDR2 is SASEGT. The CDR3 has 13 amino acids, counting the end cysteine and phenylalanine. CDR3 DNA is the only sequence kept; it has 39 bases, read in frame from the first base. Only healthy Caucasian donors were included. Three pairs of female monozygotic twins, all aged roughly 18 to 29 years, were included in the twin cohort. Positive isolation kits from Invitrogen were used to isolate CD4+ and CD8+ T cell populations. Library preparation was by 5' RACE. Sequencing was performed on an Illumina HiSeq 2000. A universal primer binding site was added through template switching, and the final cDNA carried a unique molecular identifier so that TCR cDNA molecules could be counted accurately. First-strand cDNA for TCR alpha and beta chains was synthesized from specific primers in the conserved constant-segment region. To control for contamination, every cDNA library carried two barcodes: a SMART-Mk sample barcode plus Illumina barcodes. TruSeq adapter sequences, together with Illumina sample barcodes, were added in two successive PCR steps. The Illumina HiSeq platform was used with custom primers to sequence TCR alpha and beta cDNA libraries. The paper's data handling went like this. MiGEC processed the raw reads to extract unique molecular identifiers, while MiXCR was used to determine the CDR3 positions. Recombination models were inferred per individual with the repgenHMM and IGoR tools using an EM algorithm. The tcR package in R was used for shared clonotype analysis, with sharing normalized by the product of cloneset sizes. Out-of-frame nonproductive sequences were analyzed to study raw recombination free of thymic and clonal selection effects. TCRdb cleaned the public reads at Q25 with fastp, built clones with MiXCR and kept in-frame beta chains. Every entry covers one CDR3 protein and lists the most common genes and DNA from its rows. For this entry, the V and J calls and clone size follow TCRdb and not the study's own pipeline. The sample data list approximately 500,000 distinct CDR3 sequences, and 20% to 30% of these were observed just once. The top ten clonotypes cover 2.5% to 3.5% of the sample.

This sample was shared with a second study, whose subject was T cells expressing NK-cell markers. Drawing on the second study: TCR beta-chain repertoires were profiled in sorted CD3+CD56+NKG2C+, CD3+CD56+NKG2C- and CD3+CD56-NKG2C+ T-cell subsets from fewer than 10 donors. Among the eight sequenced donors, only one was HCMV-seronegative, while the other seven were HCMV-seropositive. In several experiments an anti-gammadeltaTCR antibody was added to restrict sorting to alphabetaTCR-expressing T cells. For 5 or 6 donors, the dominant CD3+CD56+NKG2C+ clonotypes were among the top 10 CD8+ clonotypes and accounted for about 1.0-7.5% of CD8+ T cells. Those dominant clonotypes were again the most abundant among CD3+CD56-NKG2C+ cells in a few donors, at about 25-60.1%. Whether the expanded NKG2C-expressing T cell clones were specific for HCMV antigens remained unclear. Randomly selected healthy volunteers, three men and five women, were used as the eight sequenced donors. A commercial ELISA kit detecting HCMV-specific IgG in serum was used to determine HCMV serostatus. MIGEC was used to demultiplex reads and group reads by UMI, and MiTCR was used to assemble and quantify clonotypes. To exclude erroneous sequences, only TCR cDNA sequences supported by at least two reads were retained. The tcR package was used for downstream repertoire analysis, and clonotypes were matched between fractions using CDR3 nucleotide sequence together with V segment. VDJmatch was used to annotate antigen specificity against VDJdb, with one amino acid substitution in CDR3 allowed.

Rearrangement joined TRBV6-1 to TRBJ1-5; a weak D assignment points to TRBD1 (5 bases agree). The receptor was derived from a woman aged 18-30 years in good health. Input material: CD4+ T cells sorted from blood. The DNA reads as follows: TGTGCCAGCAGTGGGACACGGGATCAGCCCCAGCATTTT. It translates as CASSGTRDQPQHF.